This TCR beta chain was obtained from a study of blood T cell repertoires in COVID-19. Study summary: Sites in the United States, Italy and Spain provided acute and convalescent COVID-19 samples. Nucleic acid was either cDNA or gDNA, and it came from T cells, B-cell-depleted T cells, or PBMCs.

V shed 4 bases and J shed 0 bases, with 19 bases lying between them. Germline CDR1 reads SGHVS; CDR2 reads FQNEAQ. The CDR3 loop spans 18 amino acids. Assay used: immunoSEQ multiplex PCR; TCRdb lists only in-frame clones, some missing. The sample contains about 120,000 clones, around 80% of which appear only once. The sample was peripheral blood. The V gene is TRBV7-8, the J gene TRBJ1-5; TRBD1 is a possible D gene (5 bases). The receptor was derived from a woman older than 75 with acute or convalescent COVID-19. CDR3 in amino acids: CASSSGRTTHASNQPQHF. The CDR3 nucleotides read TGTGCCAGCAGCTCTGGGAGGACAACTCACGCTAGCAATCAGCCCCAGCATTTT.